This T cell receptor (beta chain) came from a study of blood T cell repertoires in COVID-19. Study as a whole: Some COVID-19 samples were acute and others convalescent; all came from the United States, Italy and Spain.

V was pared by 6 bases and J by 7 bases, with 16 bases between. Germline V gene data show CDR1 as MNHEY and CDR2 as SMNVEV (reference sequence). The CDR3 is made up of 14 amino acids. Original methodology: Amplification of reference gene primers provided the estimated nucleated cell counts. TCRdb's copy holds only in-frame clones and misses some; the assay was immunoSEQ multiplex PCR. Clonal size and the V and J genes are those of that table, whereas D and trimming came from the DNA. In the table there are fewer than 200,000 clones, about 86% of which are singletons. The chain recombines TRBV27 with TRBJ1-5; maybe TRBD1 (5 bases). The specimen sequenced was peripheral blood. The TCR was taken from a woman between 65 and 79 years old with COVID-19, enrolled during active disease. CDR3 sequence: CASRSQAVGQPQHF. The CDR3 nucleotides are TGTGCCAGCAGATCACAGGCTGTGGGGCAGCCCCAGCATTTT.